The T cell receptor (beta chain) described here comes from a study of T-cell reconstitution after alpha-beta-depleted transplantation in children. Study results and caveats: At day 60, the high TCRbeta diversity found in some patients originated from recipient T cells and thymic progenitors that had survived. Alpha-beta T cells about two months after transplant reportedly derived from several hundred expanded graft clones. When one year had passed after transplant, most T-cell counts and diversity came from newly produced T cells.

This clonotype was detected ten times or more. The antigen remains undetermined. Germline V gene sequence: CDR1 DFQATT, CDR2 SNEGSKA (reference sequence). Trimming took 4 bases from V and 4 from J; bases not matched to a gene: 15. The CDR3 has 16 amino acids. A TCRbeta library incorporating unique molecular identifiers was prepared. Each CDR3 protein gets one entry after TCRdb re-called the PCR reads with MiXCR. The sample lists 280,000 or so distinct CDR3 sequences, 11% occurring once. This chain links TRBV20-1 with TRBJ1-1; 7 nucleotides align to TRBD1. The clonotype was recovered from a male patient between 2 and 10 years old who had a stem cell transplant for chronic granulomatous disease, so the T cells may come from the graft donor. This material consisted of peripheral blood, taken 180 days after TCRalphabeta/CD19-depleted stem cell transplant. CDR3 protein: CSATPDRVLRFTEAFF. The CDR3 nucleotides are TGCAGTGCTACCCCTGACAGGGTTCTACGGTTCACTGAAGCTTTCTTT.